The clone carrying this T cell receptor beta chain was picked up a small number of times. Its antigen is not identified. This sample was taken from a study of T cell repertoires in cytomegalovirus infection. Overall study: Public TCR beta signatures marked donors with CMV infection and the matching HLA. Regarding the study as a whole: The study identified carriers of CMV plus the relevant HLA from cumulative public TCR beta family frequency.

TCRdb re-analysed the reads in MiXCR, keeping a single row per CDR3 protein. The sample consists of 110,000 to 150,000 distinct CDR3 sequences, around 30% of them appearing once. The CDR3 spans 15 residues. Germline V gene lookup returns CDR1 SGHTA and CDR2 FQGNSA. The germline V and J ends were trimmed by 2 bases and 4 bases, with 15 bases remaining between them. V is TRBV7-2 and J is TRBJ2-7; tentatively, D is TRBD1 (6 bases). This receptor was identified in a human donor in good health (CMV status not recorded). Some clones in this sample may be carry-over from other donors' samples. The sequences come from CD8+ T cells from cultured PBMCs, collected from culture after CMV antigen stimulation. Written as DNA, the CDR3 is TGTGCCAGCAGCTTAATCCCAGGGGACCCGTACGAGCAGTACTTC. This encodes CASSLIPGDPYEQYF. Full variable domain (rest looked up from reference TRBV7-2 and TRBJ2-7): GAGVSQSPSNKVTEKGKDVELRCDPISGHTALYWYRQSLGQGLEFLIYFQGNSAPDKSGLPSDRFSAERTGGSVSTLTIQRTQQEDSAVYLCASSLIPGDPYEQYFGPGTRLTVT.